Below are 13 T cell receptor beta chains sequenced from a single sample in a study of T cells in Graves' hyperthyroidism and ophthalmopathy. Amplification yielded TCR beta CDR3 regions, with RNA transcripts as the source. Primed by the HTBI set, a first-round RT-PCR was run on the TCR CDR3. TCRdb redid the calling of the multiplex PCR reads with MiXCR, one entry per CDR3 protein. Counted here are 600,000 to 700,000 distinct CDR3 sequences, approximately 42% occurring once; the ten biggest clones make up less than 8.5%. The material sequenced was peripheral blood or thyroid tissue (not recorded which). All receptors come from an adult man with Graves' disease, either hyperthyroidism or ophthalmopathy (not recorded which).

There are a few counts of this clonotype. J is TRBJ1-2 and V is TRBV20-1, with D perhaps TRBD1 (5 bases). Trimming took off 6 bases at V and 0 bases at J, with 17 bases between the two ends. This CDR3 region has 15 residues. CDR1 is DFQATT and CDR2 is SNEGSKA in the germline V gene (reference sequence). The CDR3: CSAALRARANYGYTF. DNA of the CDR3: TGCAGTGCCGCGCTCAGGGCCCGAGCTAACTATGGCTACACCTTC.

In this sample, this clonotype turned up many times. CDR3 sequence (DNA): TGTGCCAGCAGTACAGGGGCAGAGACCCAGTACTTC. It specifies CASSTGAETQYF. J is TRBJ2-5 and V is TRBV2; 7 nucleotides match TRBD1. CDR1 and CDR2 from the germline V gene are SNHLY and FYNNEI. The CDR3 sequence is 12 residues long. Trimming at V came to 5 bases and at J to 4 bases, leaving 1 base not matched to a gene.

The table lists this clonotype with a few counts. The CDR3 DNA follows: TGCAGTGCTAGCCTAGCGGGGGAGATTCCCTCCTACGAGCAGTACTTC. Its translation is CSASLAGEIPSYEQYF. The chain is built from TRBV20-1 and TRBJ2-7; 10 nucleotides align to TRBD2. The germline CDR1 and CDR2 sequences are DFQATT and SNEGSKA (reference sequence). The CDR3 consists of 16 residues. J gave up 0 bases and V 3 bases, and 8 bases lay outside the gene matches.

As concerns this clonotype: Germline and junction disagree at one end, which may indicate a read error. The chain uses TRBV20-1 and TRBJ2-2; tentatively, D is TRBD1 or TRBD2 (5 bases each). Germline V gene data show CDR1 as DFQATT and CDR2 as SNEGSKA (reference sequence). The CDR3 is 8 amino acids. The CDR3 here is CSAGALFF. CDR3 DNA: TGCAGTGCCGGGGCGCTGTTTTTT.

The V gene is TRBV7-9, the J gene TRBJ1-6, with 7 bases fitting TRBD1. Germline CDR1 is SEHNR and CDR2 is FQNEAQ (reference sequence). The CDR3 is made up of 16 amino acids. V shed 7 bases, J shed 3 bases, and the junction held 9 bases outside the gene matches. CDR3 nucleotide sequence: TGTGCCAGCAACAGGGGTCGCAGCAGCTATAATTCACCCCTCCACTTT. Encoded protein: CASNRGRSSYNSPLHF.

This clonotype occurred many times. The chain has TRBV29-1 and TRBJ1-4; 8 bases fit TRBD1. The J segment lost 7 bases and the V segment lost 7 bases, leaving 11 bases of the junction unmatched. The CDR3 consists of 14 residues. Germline CDR1 SQVTM, CDR2 ANQGSEA. CDR3 nucleotide sequence: TGCAGCGCCGCCCCGACAGGGGAGGGTGAAAAACTGTTTTTT. Residues: CSAAPTGEGEKLFF.

This clonotype appeared a few times. The chain uses TRBV6-6 and TRBJ2-5, with no clear D. Germline-derived CDR1 and CDR2 are MNHNY and SVGAGI (reference sequence). The CDR3 is made up of 13 amino acids. V shed 0 bases and J shed 1 base, with 3 bases lying between them. This chain's CDR3 is CASSYSPQETQYF. In DNA, the CDR3 is TGTGCCAGCAGTTACTCGCCCCAAGAGACCCAGTACTTC.

This clonotype showed up just a few times. The V and J genes are TRBV20-1 and TRBJ1-5; D is ambiguous. CDR3 size: 14 residues. Trimming pared 3 bases from V and 3 bases from J, leaving 12 bases between. Germline loops: CDR1 DFQATT, CDR2 SNEGSKA (reference sequence). Here the CDR3 reads CSARSGLYNQPQHF. CDR3 bases: TGCAGTGCTAGGTCTGGGCTCTACAATCAGCCCCAGCATTTT.

This clonotype was seen more than once but under ten times. The V gene is TRBV7-9, the J gene TRBJ1-2; TRBD1 aligns across 10 bases. CDR3 length: 17 residues. After removal of 0 bases from V and 7 bases from J, the junction contained 11 bases not matched to a gene. Looked up from germline, CDR1 is SEHNR and CDR2 is FQNEAQ (reference sequence). CDR3 loop: CASSLANRDRGGFGYTF. In nucleotides, the CDR3 is TGTGCCAGCAGCTTAGCGAACCGGGACAGGGGTGGCTTTGGCTACACCTTC.

This clonotype was seen repeatedly, ten times or more. The CDR3 region is CASRIRTLNSPLHF. The CDR3 DNA follows: TGTGCCAGCAGGATAAGGACCCTAAATTCACCCCTCCACTTT. This rearrangement joins TRBV2 to TRBJ1-6; D is unclear. Deletions cut 6 bases from V and 7 bases from J, with 13 bases between. This CDR3 comprises 14 residues. Germline CDR1 SNHLY, CDR2 FYNNEI.

This clonotype was detected a few times. V usage is TRBV29-1 and J usage is TRBJ2-5; 7 bases are a match to TRBD1. Losses at the gene ends were 6 bases for V and 5 bases for J; bases not matched to a gene: 9. CDR3 length: 13 amino acids. Germline V lookup: CDR1 SQVTM, CDR2 ANQGSEA. This chain's CDR3 is CSVRQGVRETQYF. The CDR3 DNA follows: TGCAGCGTGCGCCAGGGGGTACGGGAGACCCAGTACTTC.

This clonotype occurred a few times. The J gene is TRBJ2-2, the V gene TRBV6-1; D is perhaps TRBD1 (5 bases). Germline V CDR1 and CDR2: MNHNS, SASEGT. The CDR3 runs to 13 residues. Trimming cost V 9 bases and J 1 base, with 9 bases left between them. In DNA, the CDR3 is TGTGCCAGTGAACAGGTGAACACCGGGGAGCTGTTTTTT. Protein product: CASEQVNTGELFF.

The chain uses TRBV29-1 and TRBJ2-7; 8 bases match TRBD1. Germline V gene sequence: CDR1 SQVTM, CDR2 ANQGSEA. This CDR3 is 11 amino acids long. The ends lost 8 bases at V and 6 bases at J; junction bases unmatched: 6. CDR3 in amino acids: CSIGTGGEQYF. Here the CDR3 DNA reads TGCAGCATTGGGACAGGCGGCGAGCAGTACTTC.